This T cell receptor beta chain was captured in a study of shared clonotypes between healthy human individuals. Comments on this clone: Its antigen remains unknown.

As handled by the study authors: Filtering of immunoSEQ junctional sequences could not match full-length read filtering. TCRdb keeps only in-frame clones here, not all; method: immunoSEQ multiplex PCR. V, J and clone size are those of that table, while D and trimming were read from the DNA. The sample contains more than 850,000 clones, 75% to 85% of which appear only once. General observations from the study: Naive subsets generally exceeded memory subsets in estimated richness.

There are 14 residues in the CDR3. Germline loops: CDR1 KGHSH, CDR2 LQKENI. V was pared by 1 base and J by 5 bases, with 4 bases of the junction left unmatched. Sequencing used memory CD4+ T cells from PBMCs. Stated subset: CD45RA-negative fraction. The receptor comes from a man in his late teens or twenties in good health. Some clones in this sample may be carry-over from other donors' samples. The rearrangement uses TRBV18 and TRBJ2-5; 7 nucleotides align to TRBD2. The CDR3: CASSPRAAGETQYF. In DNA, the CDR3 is TGTGCCAGCTCACCACGGGCAGCGGGGGAGACCCAGTACTTC.